This T cell receptor beta chain was observed in a study of cytomegalovirus exposure and HLA in healthy donors. The study's findings and limits: Across all donors, roughly uniform sequencing depth was an assumption of the presence/absence analyses. Rare sequences made up most TCRs, while some public TCRs were found in many donors. Among the sequence variants, a highly shared cluster was likely an artifact of sequencing. Researchers left out some V segments, among them TRBV6-2 and TRBV6-3, as indistinguishable.

Primers included in the PCR were 60 Vbeta and 13 Jbeta primers. Data came from immunoSEQ multiplex PCR; TCRdb stores just in-frame clones and leaves some out. This table holds about 130,000 clones, under 12% found once. Trimming took 6 bases from V and 7 from J; bases not matched to a gene: 6. There are 14 residues in the CDR3. Germline lookup yields CDR1 SGHTA and CDR2 FQGNSA. This clone turned up a few times. The antigen is unknown. The V call is TRBV7-2, the J call TRBJ2-1; 10 bases align to TRBD2. The sample was PBMCs. The receptor's source is a woman between 18 and 29 years old in good health and CMV-seropositive. The CDR3 DNA reads TGTGCCAGCAGACAAGGACTAGCGGATAATGAGCAGTTCTTC. Amino acid sequence: CASRQGLADNEQFF.